The 3 T cell receptor beta chains given below trace back to one sample, sequenced in a study of T cells in Graves' hyperthyroidism and ophthalmopathy. RNA transcripts served as the template for amplifying TCR beta CDR3 regions. Researchers ran a first-round RT-PCR on the TCR CDR3 using the HTBI primer set. TCRdb itself ran the multiplex PCR reads through MiXCR, one entry per CDR3 protein. This sample yields some 620,000 distinct CDR3 sequences, of which 15% to 20% are seen a single time; about 3.8% belongs to the top ten. What was sequenced was blood. The receptors stem from a woman between 25 and 40 years old with Graves' hyperthyroidism.

This clonotype was detected many times. J is TRBJ1-1 and V is TRBV2; D ambiguous. V dropped 8 bases and J dropped 0 bases, with 13 bases sitting between them. The germline gives CDR1 SNHLY, CDR2 FYNNEI. This CDR3 is 14 amino acids long. CDR3 amino acids: CASRATALNTEAFF. CDR3 nucleotide sequence: TGTGCCAGCCGGGCGACCGCCCTGAACACTGAAGCTTTCTTT.

This clonotype came up a few times. V and J are TRBV19 and TRBJ1-3, with 10 bases fitting TRBD1. This CDR3 contains 15 residues. V was pared by 5 bases and J by 0 bases, with 1 base of the junction left unmatched. The germline CDR1 and CDR2 sequences are LNHDA and SQIVND (reference sequence). The CDR3 loop reads CASSDRGRSGNTIYF. The CDR3 coding sequence is TGTGCCAGTAGTGACAGGGGGCGCTCTGGAAACACCATATATTTT.

This clonotype was recorded a few times. At one of its ends the junction is not consistent with the germline gene, which may arise from a read error. The genes are TRBV20-1 and TRBJ2-7, with D maybe TRBD1 (5 bases). Germline V CDR1 and CDR2: DFQATT, SNEGSKA (reference sequence). The CDR3 sequence is 13 residues long. The CDR3, as DNA: TGCAGTGCTAGAAACAGGACGGCTTACGGGCAGTACTTC. Its translation: CSARNRTAYGQYF.